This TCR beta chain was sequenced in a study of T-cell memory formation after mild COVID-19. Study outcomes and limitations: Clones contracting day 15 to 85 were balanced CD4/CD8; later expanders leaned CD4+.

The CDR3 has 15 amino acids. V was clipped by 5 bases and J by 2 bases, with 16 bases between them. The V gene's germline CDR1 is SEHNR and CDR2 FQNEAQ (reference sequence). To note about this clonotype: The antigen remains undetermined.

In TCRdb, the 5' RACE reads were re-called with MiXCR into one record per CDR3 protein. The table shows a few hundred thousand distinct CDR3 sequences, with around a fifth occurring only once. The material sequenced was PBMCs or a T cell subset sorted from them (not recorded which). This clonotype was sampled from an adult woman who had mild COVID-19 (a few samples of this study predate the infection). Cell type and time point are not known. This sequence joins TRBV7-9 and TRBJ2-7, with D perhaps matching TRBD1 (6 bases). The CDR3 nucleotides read TGTGCCAGCAGCCACCCATGGACAGCAACCTACGAGCAGTACTTC. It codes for CASSHPWTATYEQYF. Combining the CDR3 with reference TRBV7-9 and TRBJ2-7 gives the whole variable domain DTGVSQNPRHKITKRGQNVTFRCDPISEHNRLYWYRQTLGQGPEFLTYFQNEAQLEKSRLLSDRFSAERPKGSFSTLEIQRTEQGDSAMYLCASSHPWTATYEQYFGPGTRLTVT.